These 23 T cell receptor beta chains came from one sample sequenced in a study of T cell responses to AZD1222 COVID-19 vaccine. The repertoire was sequenced with immunoSEQ multiplex PCR; TCRdb's copy has only in-frame clones and lacks some. The table has roughly 4,700 clones, about nine tenths seen once. Material: peripheral blood, obtained 28 days after the second AZD1222 dose. The origin of the receptors is an adult who received the AZD1222 COVID-19 vaccine.

The J gene is TRBJ2-7, the V gene TRBV6-5; 12 nucleotides line up with TRBD1. Germline V gives CDR1 MNHEY, CDR2 SVGAGI. J lost 4 bases, V lost 6 bases, and 7 bases had no gene match. The CDR3 spans 15 residues. CDR3 sequence reads: CASRAGTGGLYEQYF. In DNA, the CDR3 is TGTGCCAGCAGGGCCGGGACAGGGGGCTTGTACGAGCAGTACTTC.

V is TRBV19 and J is TRBJ2-1; 7 bases agree with TRBD1. The junction had 9 bases not matched to a gene; V was cut back by 6 bases and J by 1 base. The CDR3 loop spans 16 amino acids. Germline V gene data show CDR1 as LNHDA and CDR2 as SQIVND (reference sequence). The CDR3 sequence: CASSSAGQVSYNEQFF. CDR3 coding DNA: TGTGCCAGTAGCTCAGCAGGACAGGTGTCCTACAATGAGCAGTTCTTC.

The genes are TRBV28 and TRBJ2-1, with D tentatively TRBD1 or TRBD2 (6 bases each). Trimming removed 3 bases at V and 7 bases at J, with 16 bases between. Germline V gene lookup returns CDR1 MDHEN and CDR2 SYDVKM. The CDR3 loop spans 15 amino acids. The CDR3 DNA sequence: TGTGCCAGCAGTTTCGGGGGCCCCGTTGGGAATGAGCAGTTCTTC. Amino acid sequence: CASSFGGPVGNEQFF. Supplemented by reference TRBV28 and TRBJ2-1, the full variable domain reads DVKVTQSSRYLVKRTGEKVFLECVQDMDHENMFWYRQDPGLGLRLIYFSYDVKMKEKGDIPEGYSVSREKKERFSLILESASTNQTSMYLCASSFGGPVGNEQFFGPGTRLTVL.

For the CDR3, the DNA is TGTGCCACCAGTGATTTGAGTGGCGGGACCGTTAATGAGCAGTTCTTC. Its translation is CATSDLSGGTVNEQFF. This chain joins TRBV24-1 and TRBJ2-1; the D gene is possibly TRBD2 (6 bases). The ends were cut back, 0 bases at V and 7 bases at J, with 15 bases in the middle. This CDR3 spans 16 amino acids. From germline, CDR1 is KGHDR and CDR2 SFDVKD.

The rearrangement uses TRBV9 and TRBJ2-1; 8 bases fit TRBD2. Germline CDR1 and CDR2: SGDLS and YYNGEE. The junction had 12 bases not matched to a gene; V was cut back by 2 bases and J by 8 bases. The CDR3 runs to 16 residues. In DNA form, the CDR3 reads TGTGCCAGCAGCGTCCAACCAGGGACTAGGGTCCATGAGCAGTTCTTC. Translation: CASSVQPGTRVHEQFF.

This chain joins TRBV5-4 and TRBJ2-7; D is unresolved. Germline V CDR1 and CDR2: SGHNT, YYREEE (reference sequence). The germline V and J ends were trimmed by 5 bases and 0 bases, with 15 bases remaining between them. The length of the CDR3 is 15 residues. CDR3 coding DNA: TGTGCCAGCAGTGCTGGCGGAGACAACTCCTACGAGCAGTACTTC. This codes for CASSAGGDNSYEQYF. The whole variable domain, filled in from reference TRBV5-4 and TRBJ2-7, reads ETGVTQSPTHLIKTRGQQVTLRCSSQSGHNTVSWYQQALGQGPQFIFQYYREEENGRGNFPPRFSGLQFPNYSSELNVNALELDDSALYLCASSAGGDNSYEQYFGPGTRLTVT.

The chain combines TRBV28 with TRBJ2-3; 9 bases fit TRBD2. V gave up 2 bases and J gave up 5 bases; unmatched junction bases: 5. This CDR3 is 15 amino acids long. Per the germline V gene, CDR1 is MDHEN and CDR2 is SYDVKM. DNA for the CDR3: TGTGCCAGCAGTTTACTAGCGGGAACTAGAGATACGCAGTATTTT. Its protein is CASSLLAGTRDTQYF. Drawing the rest from reference TRBV28 and TRBJ2-3, the complete variable domain is DVKVTQSSRYLVKRTGEKVFLECVQDMDHENMFWYRQDPGLGLRLIYFSYDVKMKEKGDIPEGYSVSREKKERFSLILESASTNQTSMYLCASSLLAGTRDTQYFGPGTRLTVL.

This clone is deemed large. The J gene is TRBJ1-3, the V gene TRBV6-1, with D unclear. Per germline, CDR1 MNHNS and CDR2 SASEGT. Trimming took 1 base from V and 0 from J, leaving 7 bases between them. CDR3 length equals 15 residues. The CDR3 DNA reads TGTGCCAGCAGTGAAGAGAATTACTCTGGAAACACCATATATTTT. Protein sequence: CASSEENYSGNTIYF.

The rearrangement joins TRBV18 to TRBJ1-2; 9 bases line up with TRBD1. V gave up 3 bases and J gave up 4 bases; unmatched junction bases: 6. The CDR3 is 15 amino acids. Germline V gene sequence: CDR1 KGHSH, CDR2 LQKENI. The CDR3 reads CASSPITGGIYGYTF. CDR3 sequence (DNA): TGTGCCAGCTCACCTATAACAGGGGGCATCTATGGCTACACCTTC.

J is TRBJ1-6 and V is TRBV28, with unresolved D. CDR1 MDHEN and CDR2 SYDVKM come from the germline V gene. Trimming stripped 10 bases from V and 10 bases from J, with 23 bases between. The CDR3 is made up of 15 amino acids. CDR3 loop: CATNSFGRGRSPLHF. In DNA form, the CDR3 reads TGTGCCACCAACTCCTTCGGACGGGGTAGGTCACCCCTCCACTTT.

The chain carries TRBV7-2 and TRBJ2-7, with 9 bases that match TRBD1. This CDR3 contains 15 residues. Per germline, CDR1 SGHTA and CDR2 FQGNSA. J lost 3 bases, V lost 5 bases, and 8 bases had no gene match. CDR3 sequence (DNA): TGTGCCAGCAGCCTGGAACCGGGACAGGGCTACGAGCAGTACTTC. Protein sequence: CASSLEPGQGYEQYF.

This clone occurred once. The chain joins TRBV9 to TRBJ2-3; D is tentatively TRBD1 or TRBD2 (6 bases each). CDR3 length equals 16 residues. The V end lost 3 bases, the J end lost 2 bases, and 16 bases lay between the germline ends. Germline V gene lookup returns CDR1 SGDLS and CDR2 YYNGEE. CDR3 sequence reads: CASSAGGGKITDTQYF. CDR3 nucleotide sequence: TGTGCCAGCAGCGCCGGAGGGGGGAAAATCACAGATACGCAGTATTTT.

The V call is TRBV7-3, the J call TRBJ2-3; 9 bases fit TRBD2. The V gene's germline CDR1 is SGHTA and CDR2 FQGTGA. The CDR3 has 16 amino acids. Trimming at V came to 2 bases and at J to 1 base, leaving 4 bases not matched to a gene. The CDR3 coding sequence is TGTGCCAGCAGCTTAGGGATAGCGGGGGGCACAGATACGCAGTATTTT. Amino acid sequence: CASSLGIAGGTDTQYF.

The rearrangement links TRBV7-2 to TRBJ2-5, with D possibly matching TRBD1 (6 bases). Germline V gene data show CDR1 as SGHTA and CDR2 as FQGNSA. The V end lost 5 bases, the J end lost 2 bases, and 12 bases lay between the germline ends. The CDR3 runs 14 residues. The CDR3 here is CASSLRDIQETQYF. CDR3 nucleotides: TGTGCCAGCAGCCTCCGGGACATACAAGAGACCCAGTACTTC.

The chain uses TRBV6-5 and TRBJ2-1, with 7 bases that match TRBD1. The trim removed 6 bases at V and 3 bases at J, leaving 5 bases unmatched. The CDR3 loop spans 14 amino acids. CDR1 MNHEY and CDR2 SVGAGI come from the germline V gene. CDR3 loop: CASRPGQLYNEQFF. The CDR3, as DNA: TGTGCCAGCAGGCCGGGACAGCTCTACAATGAGCAGTTCTTC.

The chain links TRBV7-8 to TRBJ2-7; 10 nucleotides agree with TRBD1. CDR1 and CDR2 from the germline V gene are SGHVS and FQNEAQ. The CDR3 spans 15 residues. J was trimmed by 9 bases and V by 5 bases; bases with no gene match: 13. This CDR3 reads CASSRRQGASAVQYF. Written as DNA, the CDR3 is TGTGCCAGCAGCAGGCGACAGGGGGCCTCGGCGGTGCAGTACTTC. The variable domain in full, with the rest retrieved from reference TRBV7-8 and TRBJ2-7, is GAGVSQSPRYKVAKRGQDVALRCDPISGHVSLFWYQQALGQGPEFLTYFQNEAQLDKSGLPSDRFFAERPEGSVSTLKIQRTQQEDSAVYLCASSRRQGASAVQYFGPGTRLTVT.

The V and J genes are TRBV27 and TRBJ1-2; D not resolved. Trimming left V 4 bases short and J 7 bases short, with 10 bases between. From germline, CDR1 is MNHEY and CDR2 SMNVEV (reference sequence). The CDR3 spans 12 residues. DNA for the CDR3: TGTGCCAGCAGTTCCAACATAGGTGGCTACACCTTC. Protein: CASSSNIGGYTF.

The genes are TRBV7-9 and TRBJ2-5; TRBD2 is a possible D gene (6 bases). Germline CDR1 is SEHNR and CDR2 is FQNEAQ (reference sequence). The CDR3 has 17 amino acids. Trimming shortened V by 2 bases and J by 5 bases, and 21 bases separated the two germline ends. CDR3 region: CASSLRGALDRGETQYF. The CDR3 region has the DNA TGTGCCAGCAGCTTAAGGGGAGCACTGGACCGGGGGGAGACCCAGTACTTC.

The chain uses TRBV30 and TRBJ2-7, with 8 positions matching TRBD2. CDR1 GTSNPN and CDR2 SVGIG come from the germline V gene (reference sequence). The junction had 3 bases not matched to a gene; V was cut back by 5 bases and J by 0 bases. The CDR3 length is 13 residues. In DNA, the CDR3 is TGTGCCTGGGAGCGGGGGAACTCCTACGAGCAGTACTTC. This translates into CAWERGNSYEQYF.

The chain is built from TRBV29-1 and TRBJ1-2, with D uncertain. The germline V gene encodes CDR1 SQVTM and CDR2 ANQGSEA. V lost 0 bases and J 7 bases, leaving 3 bases between the germline ends. The length of the CDR3 is 10 residues. DNA for the CDR3: TGCAGCGTTGAAGACGGTGGCTACACCTTC. Translation gives CSVEDGGYTF.

The CDR3 DNA sequence: TGTGCCTGGAGCTTGGCCGGGACAGGGGGCACCGGGGAGCTGTTTTTT. Protein sequence: CAWSLAGTGGTGELFF. The chain carries TRBV30 and TRBJ2-2; TRBD1 aligns across 11 bases. The CDR3 runs to 16 residues. With V trimmed by 3 bases and J by 4 bases, 7 bases remained unmatched. The germline V gene encodes CDR1 GTSNPN and CDR2 SVGIG (reference sequence).

The chain employs TRBV6-2 or TRBV6-3 and TRBJ1-4, with a possible D match to TRBD1 (6 bases). The CDR3 runs 14 residues. Trimming pared 4 bases from V and 8 bases from J, leaving 14 bases between. Germline lookup yields CDR1 MNHEY and CDR2 SVGEGT. CDR3 DNA sequence: TGTGCCAGCAGTTCTTCCGGGACAAACGAAAAACTGTTTTTT. Translated, it gives CASSSSGTNEKLFF.

The J gene is TRBJ1-2, the V gene TRBV30, with TRBD1 as a possible D gene (6 bases). The CDR3 covers 13 residues. CDR1 GTSNPN and CDR2 SVGIG come from the germline V gene (reference sequence). V lost 4 bases, J lost 5 bases, and 14 bases lay in between. Here the CDR3 reads CAWKKGTLYGYTF. CDR3 sequence (DNA): TGTGCCTGGAAAAAGGGGACATTGTATGGCTACACCTTC.